These 11 T cell receptor beta chains were all obtained from the same sample, sequenced in a study of T-cell memory formation after mild COVID-19. One entry per CDR3 protein results from TCRdb running MiXCR on the 5' RACE reads. Of 400,000 to 500,000 distinct CDR3 sequences in the sample, roughly 26% were seen once. Specimen: PBMCs or a T cell subset sorted from them (not recorded which). These receptors all stem from an adult woman who had mild COVID-19 (a few samples of this study predate the infection). Cell type and time point are not known.

This clonotype was seen a handful of times. This rearrangement joins TRBV7-2 to TRBJ1-2; 10 bases are a match to TRBD1. J was trimmed by 1 base and V by 4 bases; bases with no gene match: 3. From germline, CDR1 is SGHTA and CDR2 FQGNSA. The length of the CDR3 is 15 residues. The CDR3 nucleotides read TGTGCCAGCAGCTCCGGGACAGGGGATAACTATGGCTACACCTTC. It specifies CASSSGTGDNYGYTF.

The V call is TRBV20-1, the J call TRBJ2-3, with D uncertain. Germline loops: CDR1 DFQATT, CDR2 SNEGSKA (reference sequence). This CDR3 spans 15 amino acids. The germline V and J ends were trimmed by 0 bases and 2 bases, with 12 bases remaining between them. The CDR3 nucleotides read TGCAGTGCTAGAGATGGAAACTTAGCCACAGATACGCAGTATTTT. Protein product: CSARDGNLATDTQYF.

This clonotype was seen at least ten times. CDR3 sequence reads: CASSFGGVQNEQFF. For the CDR3, the DNA is TGTGCCAGCAGCTTCGGGGGGGTACAGAATGAGCAGTTCTTC. The genes are TRBV7-2 and TRBJ2-1; 8 bases fit TRBD2. This CDR3 contains 14 residues. Germline lookup yields CDR1 SGHTA and CDR2 FQGNSA. V was pared by 3 bases and J by 7 bases, with 5 bases of the junction left unmatched.

There are a few counts of this clonotype. The rearrangement uses TRBV18 and TRBJ1-1, with D unresolved. Between the trimmed V and J ends, which lost 2 bases and 1 base, there was a span of 8 bases. Germline CDR1 KGHSH, CDR2 LQKENI. The CDR3 runs to 14 residues. The CDR3 nucleotides read TGTGCCAGCTCACCATTGGAGACGAACACTGAAGCTTTCTTT. Residues: CASSPLETNTEAFF.

This clonotype has only a few counts. V gene TRBV20-1 combines with J gene TRBJ2-7, with 11 positions matching TRBD2. V lost 4 bases and J lost 0; bases outside the gene matches: 14. The CDR3 covers 18 residues. The germline V gene encodes CDR1 DFQATT and CDR2 SNEGSKA (reference sequence). The CDR3 DNA reads TGCAGTGCTAAGTCGGCTAGCGGGAGGTCCCGGAGCTCCTACGAGCAGTACTTC. It translates to CSAKSASGRSRSSYEQYF.

This clonotype was seen repeatedly, ten times or more. The V and J genes are TRBV7-8 and TRBJ2-2; D possibly uses TRBD1 or TRBD2 (5 bases each). The V gene lost 0 bases and the J gene lost 1 base, with 6 bases spanning the gap. In germline, CDR1 is SGHVS, CDR2 FQNEAQ. The CDR3 has 15 residues. The CDR3 sequence: CASSLAGVNTGELFF. The CDR3 bases are TGTGCCAGCAGCTTAGCGGGGGTGAACACCGGGGAGCTGTTTTTT.

The chain has TRBV12-3 or TRBV12-4 and TRBJ2-3; 9 bases align to TRBD2. The CDR3 has 16 amino acids. V trimming: 3 bases; J trimming: 1 base; junction bases outside the gene matches: 5. CDR3 amino acids: CASSFSGSGGTDTQYF. In DNA, the CDR3 is TGTGCCAGCAGTTTTAGCGGGAGTGGGGGCACAGATACGCAGTATTTT.

This clonotype was picked up a small number of times. This chain uses TRBV12-3 or TRBV12-4 with TRBJ2-2, with 9 bases fitting TRBD1. Trimming removed 5 bases from V and 5 bases from J; junction bases left unmatched: 6. This CDR3 contains 15 residues. The CDR3 region is CASSPQGARTGELFF. The CDR3 bases are TGTGCCAGCAGTCCACAGGGGGCGCGGACCGGGGAGCTGTTTTTT.

The genes are TRBV7-2 and TRBJ1-1; D not certain. The CDR3 spans 16 residues. The V and J ends lost 2 bases and 0 bases respectively, with 13 bases between them. CDR1 is SGHTA and CDR2 is FQGNSA in the germline V gene. The CDR3 DNA reads TGTGCCAGCAGCTTAATTCCAACAGCTATGAACACTGAAGCTTTCTTT. This codes for CASSLIPTAMNTEAFF.

Details on this clonotype: Compared with germline, one end of the junction differs, possibly owing to a read error. The V and J genes are TRBV6-5 and TRBJ2-4; no clear D gene. The CDR3 spans 12 residues. The germline V gene has CDR1 MNHEY and CDR2 SVGAGI. CDR3 DNA sequence: TGTGCCAGCACCAACTCTAGAGACATTGAGTACTTC. Its translation: CASTNSRDIEYF.

J is TRBJ2-3 and V is TRBV3-1; TRBD2 might be the D (6 bases). CDR1 is LGHDT and CDR2 is YNNKEL in the germline V gene (reference sequence). Trimming left V 1 base short and J 2 bases short, with 16 bases between. The CDR3 consists of 17 residues. CDR3 residues: CASSQASVSGYTDTQYF. CDR3 DNA: TGTGCCAGCAGCCAAGCGAGCGTTAGCGGATACACAGATACGCAGTATTTT.